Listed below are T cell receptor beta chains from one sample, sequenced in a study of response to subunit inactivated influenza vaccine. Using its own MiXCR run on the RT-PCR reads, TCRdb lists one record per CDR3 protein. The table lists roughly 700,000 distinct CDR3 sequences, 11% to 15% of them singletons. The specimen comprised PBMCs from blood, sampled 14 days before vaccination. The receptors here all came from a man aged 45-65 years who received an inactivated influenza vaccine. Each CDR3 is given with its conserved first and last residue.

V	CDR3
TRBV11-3	CASSVGRTNNEQFF
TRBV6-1	CASRTGGYSNQPQHF
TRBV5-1	CASTSGLTSQYF
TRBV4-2	CASSPSDGSLYEQYF
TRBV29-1	CSVEDQDPYEQYF
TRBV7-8	CASSKDLYEQYF
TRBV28	CASSLWAGVEDTEAFF
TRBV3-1	CASSPLAGVLQETQYF
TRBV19	CASSLSGGGSGILYNEQFF
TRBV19	CASSISGFQPQHF
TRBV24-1	CATSVSGANVLTF
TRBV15	CATSRLGQGMEGYTF
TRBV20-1	CSLGRGQETQYF
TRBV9	CASSTRLAPYNEQFF
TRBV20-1	CSARDTDGYTF
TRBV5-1	CASSPSGEGSDTQYF
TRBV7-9	CASSSGIGAFSSPLHF
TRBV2	CASSVGRETQYF
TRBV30	CAWSSGFSGYTF
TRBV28	CASKSGYRYEQYF
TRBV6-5	CASSYRSRTAGSPLHF
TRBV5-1	CASSPMAAYEQYF
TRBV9	CASSEAAGQGAAAETQYF
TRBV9	CASSVGGANNEQFF
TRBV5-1	CASSLLREVNTEAFF
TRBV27	CASSHDRSELNF
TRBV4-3	CASSQEGGPFGVTDTQYF
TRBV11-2	CASSSILAAVFNEQFF
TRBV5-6	CASSRPTGGGTEAFF
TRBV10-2	CASSAGTGATYEQYF
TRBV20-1	CSAAQTGSKNIQYF
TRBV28	CASSRDRGPNEQYF
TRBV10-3	CAISGTSGFNEQFF
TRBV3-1	CASSHGVGEQFF
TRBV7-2	CASSPSDGSYGYTF
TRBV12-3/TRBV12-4	CASSLGKGQPQHF
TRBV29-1	CSGRVGVYEQYF
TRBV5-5	CAMSPGVNTEAFF
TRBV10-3	CATGLAGQETQYF
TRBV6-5	CASSYRLRADEQYF
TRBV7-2	CASSLLLPQETQYF
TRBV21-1	CASTGTSGFSYEQYF
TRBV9	CASSGGQPGDTEAFF
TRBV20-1	CSAREISRGTDTQYF
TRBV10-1	CASAGSSYGYTF
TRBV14	CASSQARRSGLAQYF
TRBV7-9	CASYAQNTEAFF
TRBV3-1	CASSQSYSARQSIYEQYF
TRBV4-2	CASGNSQETQYF
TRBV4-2	CASSHEFASSGYEQYF
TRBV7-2	CASSPRAETQYF
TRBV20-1	CSASDYPEQFF